This TCR beta chain stems from a study of CD4 T cells in relation to SARS-CoV-2 and coronaviruses. Germline CDR1 and CDR2: SGDLS and YYNGEE. The CDR3 extends over 15 amino acids. V was trimmed by 0 bases and J by 4 bases, leaving 12 bases between them. CD4+ T cells from unexposed donors were obtained before the COVID-19 pandemic (2011-2018). This table comes from immunoSEQ multiplex PCR, and its TCRdb copy is limited to in-frame clones, with some not included. The table lists 60,000 to 65,000 clones, 94% of them singletons, with over 0.11% in the top ten. This TCR derives from a human donor in good health. The sequenced sample consisted of naive CD4+ T cells from PBMCs. This sample's subset: naive CD4+ T cells isolated by negative enrichment. This chain connects TRBV9 to TRBJ2-3; possibly TRBD1 for D (6 bases). This chain's CDR3 is CASSVDWGQADTQYF. In DNA, the CDR3 is TGTGCCAGCAGCGTAGACTGGGGGCAGGCAGATACGCAGTATTTT.